This TCR beta chain was sequenced for a study of Ad26.COV2.S vaccination and SARS-CoV-2 variants. Indicated treatment: 15 to 20 received Ad26.COV2.S at low or high dose, single or two shots; about 5 received placebo; per-sample allocation not given. Sampling happened 63 days after the first vaccine or placebo injection. V lost 4 bases to trimming and J lost 1 base, with 10 bases between them. The germline V gene has CDR1 SGHRS and CDR2 YFSETQ. The CDR3 totals 14 residues. Method: immunoSEQ multiplex PCR; TCRdb's copy keeps in-frame clones and lacks some. The sample has some 320,000 clones; approximately 80% are singletons.

The clonotype comes from a person aged 18-60 years who received the Ad26.COV2.S COVID-19 vaccine or a placebo. Material: peripheral blood, obtained in a trial of Ad26.COV2.S vaccine versus placebo. V usage is TRBV5-1 and J usage is TRBJ2-3; D is perhaps TRBD2 (6 bases). The DNA for the CDR3 is TGCGCCAGCAGCGATCCGGGGGGCACAGATACGCAGTATTTT. This translates into CASSDPGGTDTQYF.